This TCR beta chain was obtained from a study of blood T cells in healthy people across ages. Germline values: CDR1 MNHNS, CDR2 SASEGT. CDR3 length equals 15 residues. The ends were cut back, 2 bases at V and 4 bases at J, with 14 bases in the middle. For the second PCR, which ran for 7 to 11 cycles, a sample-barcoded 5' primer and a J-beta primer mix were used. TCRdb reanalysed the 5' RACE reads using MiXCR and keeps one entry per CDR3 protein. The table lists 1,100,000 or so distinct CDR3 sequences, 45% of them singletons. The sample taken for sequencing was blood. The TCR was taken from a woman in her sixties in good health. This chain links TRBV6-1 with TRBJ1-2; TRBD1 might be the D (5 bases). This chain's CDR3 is CASSEFVRVVYGYTF. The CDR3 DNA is TGTGCCAGCAGTGAATTCGTCAGGGTAGTCTATGGCTACACCTTC.